This T cell receptor (beta chain) was captured by sequencing in a study of blood T cell repertoires in COVID-19. Study background: Samples representing acute and convalescent COVID-19 were sourced from the United States, Italy and Spain. T cells, B-cell-depleted T cells, or PBMCs supplied cDNA or gDNA.

Authors' methods: Amplification of reference gene primers was used by the study to estimate nucleated cell counts. Sequenced by immunoSEQ multiplex PCR; TCRdb stores in-frame clones only, minus some. V, J and clone size are those of that table, while D and trimming were read from the DNA. Of about 300,000 clones in the sample, 88% were seen once. Germline CDR1 reads MDHEN; CDR2 reads SYDVKM. The CDR3 consists of 15 residues. J gave up 2 bases and V 7 bases, and 10 bases lay outside the gene matches. The V call is TRBV28, the J call TRBJ2-5; 7 bases map to TRBD1. The TCR originated in a woman under 40 who had recovered from COVID-19. Sequencing was done on a sample of peripheral blood. This CDR3 reads CASTLGGRHQETQYF. The CDR3 region has the DNA TGTGCCAGCACCCTAGGGGGCAGGCATCAAGAGACCCAGTACTTC.